Following are 12 T cell receptor beta chains from one sample sequenced in a study of T cell changes during pregnancy in multiple sclerosis. This table comes from immunoSEQ multiplex PCR, and its TCRdb copy is limited to in-frame clones, with some not included. The sample records tens of thousands of clones, roughly 87% being singletons. The sequences come from CD8+ T cells from peripheral blood mononuclear cells, collected before pregnancy. These receptors were collected from a female donor with multiple sclerosis, enrolled in a pregnancy study.

The genes are TRBV5-1 and TRBJ2-1, with 8 bases that match TRBD2. Germline CDR1 and CDR2: SGHRS and YFSETQ. With V trimmed by 4 bases and J by 0 bases, 6 bases remained unmatched. The CDR3 runs to 16 residues. The CDR3 nucleotides read TGCGCCAGCAGCATTACGAGCGGGAGCTCCTACAATGAGCAGTTCTTC. Translated, it gives CASSITSGSSYNEQFF.

The genes are TRBV5-1 and TRBJ2-7, with D possibly matching TRBD1 (5 bases). Germline-derived CDR1 and CDR2 are SGHRS and YFSETQ. The CDR3 has 13 amino acids. Trimming took off 4 bases at V and 5 bases at J, with 13 bases between the two ends. The CDR3 spells CASSGLSGNEQYF. The CDR3 bases are TGCGCCAGCAGCGGCCTGTCAGGGAACGAGCAGTACTTC. Full variable domain (missing parts from reference TRBV5-1 and TRBJ2-7): KAGVTQTPRYLIKTRGQQVTLSCSPISGHRSVSWYQQTPGQGLQFLFEYFSETQRNKGNFPGRFSGRQFSNSRSEMNVSTLELGDSALYLCASSGLSGNEQYFGPGTRLTVT.

The chain uses TRBV27 and TRBJ2-5, with TRBD2 matching over 7 bases. The trim removed 0 bases at V and 5 bases at J, leaving 0 bases unmatched. Looked up from germline, CDR1 is MNHEY and CDR2 is SMNVEV (reference sequence). This CDR3 is built from 13 residues. CDR3 in amino acids: CASSLSGGETQYF. CDR3 nucleotide sequence: TGTGCCAGCAGTTTATCGGGGGGGGAGACCCAGTACTTC.

For the CDR3, the DNA is TGTGCCAGCAGTGGGGTGGGACTAGCGGACCACAATGAGCAGTTCTTC. This codes for CASSGVGLADHNEQFF. The genes are TRBV6-4 and TRBJ2-1, with 11 bases identical to TRBD2. Germline loops: CDR1 MRHNA, CDR2 SNTAGT. V lost 4 bases and J lost 5; bases outside the gene matches: 7. The CDR3 is 16 amino acids.

V gene TRBV14 combines with J gene TRBJ1-1; TRBD1 is a possible D gene (6 bases). This CDR3 is built from 15 residues. Germline V gene data show CDR1 as SGHDN and CDR2 as FVKESK. V shed 0 bases and J shed 0 bases, with 8 bases lying between them. CDR3 sequence: CASSQEDSLNTEAFF. Here the CDR3 DNA reads TGTGCCAGCAGCCAAGAGGACAGCTTGAACACTGAAGCTTTCTTT.

This sequence joins TRBV5-1 and TRBJ2-3, with a possible D match to TRBD1 (5 bases). The CDR3 totals 16 residues. Per germline, CDR1 SGHRS and CDR2 YFSETQ. V dropped 0 bases and J dropped 3 bases, with 14 bases sitting between them. The CDR3 DNA sequence: TGCGCCAGCAGCTTGGTAGGGGATTTGAGGACAGATACGCAGTATTTT. Its protein product is CASSLVGDLRTDTQYF.

The chain combines TRBV6-1 with TRBJ1-2; 11 bases fit TRBD1. Germline CDR1 is MNHNS and CDR2 is SASEGT. The V and J ends lost 0 bases and 7 bases, in that order; junction bases with no gene match: 10. The CDR3 has 17 residues. The CDR3 DNA follows: TGTGCCAGCAGTGAAGCCCCCCGCGGGACAGGGGGTGGTGGCTACACCTTC. This gives the protein CASSEAPRGTGGGGYTF.

The chain carries TRBV27 and TRBJ1-2; D remains unclear. The CDR3 sequence is 13 residues long. V lost 6 bases and J 4 bases, leaving 12 bases between the germline ends. Germline V gene lookup returns CDR1 MNHEY and CDR2 SMNVEV (reference sequence). The CDR3, as DNA: TGTGCCAGCAGCCGACCGGGGTTCTATGGCTACACCTTC. This encodes CASSRPGFYGYTF.

The chain couples TRBV6-5 to TRBJ1-1, with D hard to call. CDR1 and CDR2 (germline): MNHEY, SVGAGI. Trimming removed 0 bases from V and 1 base from J, with 6 bases in between. The CDR3 length is 14 residues. Written as DNA, the CDR3 is TGTGCCAGCAGTTACTCTTACGGGAACACTGAAGCTTTCTTT. It is translated as CASSYSYGNTEAFF.

This chain connects TRBV13 to TRBJ2-1, with TRBD1 as a possible D gene (6 bases). Germline V gene lookup returns CDR1 PRHDT and CDR2 FYEKMQ (reference sequence). CDR3 size: 15 residues. The V end was cut by 5 bases, the J end by 2 bases, with 13 bases between. This chain's CDR3 is CASSDPGHPYNEQFF. The CDR3 nucleotides read TGTGCCAGCAGCGACCCGGGACATCCCTACAATGAGCAGTTCTTC. Drawing the rest from reference TRBV13 and TRBJ2-1, the complete variable domain is AAGVIQSPRHLIKEKRETATLKCYPIPRHDTVYWYQQGPGQDPQFLISFYEKMQSDKGSIPDRFSAQQFSDYHSELNMSSLELGDSALYFCASSDPGHPYNEQFFGPGTRLTVL.

Comment on this clone: This sample includes further DNA sequences coding for the same CDR3. The chain is built from TRBV9 and TRBJ2-2, with D perhaps matching TRBD2 (6 bases). The CDR3 covers 15 residues. Germline V gene data show CDR1 as SGDLS and CDR2 as YYNGEE. V was cut by 0 bases and J by 5 bases, with 11 bases left in between. This CDR3 is CASSVETGGTGELFF. CDR3 DNA sequence: TGTGCCAGCAGCGTAGAAACCGGGGGTACCGGGGAGCTGTTTTTT.

The chain combines TRBV5-1 with TRBJ1-1; D perhaps matches TRBD1 (5 bases). The CDR3 extends over 12 amino acids. Germline CDR1 SGHRS, CDR2 YFSETQ. V shed 2 bases and J shed 10 bases, with 12 bases lying between them. The DNA for the CDR3 is TGCGCCAGCAGCTTTGGCAGTGGGGCAGCTTTCTTT. Translation: CASSFGSGAAFF.